This entry lists 25 T cell receptor beta chains sequenced from one sample in a study of shared clonotypes between healthy human individuals. The table came from immunoSEQ multiplex PCR; TCRdb's copy has only in-frame clones and leaves some out. This sample has a few million clones; roughly 93% occur once, and the top ten carry about 0.37%. Material for sequencing was naive CD4+ T cells from PBMCs. Documented subset: CD45RA+ positively selected. All receptors derive from a man aged 18 to 35 in good health. Some clones in this sample may be carry-over from other donors' samples.

The chain links TRBV28 to TRBJ1-5; D gene uncertain. Trimming took off 0 bases at V and 9 bases at J, with 12 bases between the two ends. Per germline, CDR1 MDHEN and CDR2 SYDVKM. The CDR3 has 14 residues. CDR3 coding DNA: TGTGCCAGCAGTTTATGGCGTGAAACTTTGCCCCAGCATTTT. Amino acid sequence: CASSLWRETLPQHF.

The rearrangement joins TRBV7-9 to TRBJ1-1; possibly TRBD1 for D (6 bases). This CDR3 has 14 residues. V lost 3 bases and J lost 4, with 12 bases in between. Germline-derived CDR1 and CDR2 are SEHNR and FQNEAQ (reference sequence). The chain's CDR3 is CASSLDTGTTEAFF. The DNA for the CDR3 is TGTGCCAGCAGCTTGGACACAGGGACCACTGAAGCTTTCTTT.

This clone has just one count. V usage is TRBV6-1 and J usage is TRBJ1-2; TRBD1 matches at 7 bases. V gave up 6 bases and J gave up 7 bases; unmatched junction bases: 8. The CDR3 consists of 13 residues. In germline, CDR1 is MNHNS, CDR2 SASEGT. The CDR3 sequence: CASSGRTGGGYTF. The CDR3 nucleotides are TGTGCCAGCAGCGGGAGGACAGGTGGTGGCTACACCTTC.

The chain links TRBV7-9 to TRBJ2-5; D remains ambiguous. V was shortened by 1 base and J by 5 bases, with 14 bases between the two germline ends. The CDR3 runs to 15 residues. CDR1 is SEHNR, CDR2 FQNEAQ, per germline (reference sequence). CDR3 DNA sequence: TGTGCCAGCAGCTTAGACCGATTCTTCGGGGAGACCCAGTACTTC. This encodes CASSLDRFFGETQYF.

The V gene is TRBV7-3, the J gene TRBJ2-3; 11 nucleotides agree with TRBD2. The CDR3 contains 16 residues. V dropped 5 bases and J dropped 1; count of bases not matched to a gene: 5. Germline loops: CDR1 SGHTA, CDR2 FQGTGA. The CDR3 DNA follows: TGTGCCAGCAGCCCCGCGACTAGCGGGGGCACAGATACGCAGTATTTT. Encoded protein: CASSPATSGGTDTQYF.

The chain uses TRBV28 and TRBJ2-5; no firm D call. The CDR3 is made up of 12 amino acids. CDR1 is MDHEN, CDR2 SYDVKM, per germline. V was trimmed by 6 bases and J by 4 bases, leaving 9 bases between them. The DNA of the CDR3 is TGTGCCAGCAGGGAATTGGGAGAGACCCAGTACTTC. Residues: CASRELGETQYF.

The chain uses TRBV9 and TRBJ2-1; tentatively, D is TRBD2 (5 bases). The CDR3 length is 18 residues. CDR1 is SGDLS and CDR2 is YYNGEE in the germline V gene. Deletions cut 0 bases from V and 7 bases from J, with 23 bases between. The CDR3 nucleotides read TGTGCCAGCAGCGTAGCTCTCCCGGGAAGGGCCGGTTGGAATGAGCAGTTCTTC. It codes for CASSVALPGRAGWNEQFF.

CDR3 bases: TGTGCCAGCAGCCCATTTTTAGCGGGAGGGTACAATGAGCAGTTCTTC. Translating gives CASSPFLAGGYNEQFF. V and J are TRBV11-2 and TRBJ2-1; 11 bases are shared with TRBD2. This CDR3 spans 16 amino acids. Germline CDR1 SGHAT, CDR2 FQNNGV. V lost 5 bases, J lost 4 bases, and 7 bases stayed unmatched.

As concerns this clone: At the DNA level, this CDR3 is encoded by other sequences in the same sample as well. CDR3 bases: TGTGCCAGCAGCGTAGGCCCTAATCAAGAGACCCAGTACTTC. This encodes CASSVGPNQETQYF. The chain combines TRBV9 with TRBJ2-5; no clear D. The germline V and J ends were trimmed by 0 bases and 2 bases, with 8 bases remaining between them. Germline V gene lookup returns CDR1 SGDLS and CDR2 YYNGEE. The CDR3 consists of 14 residues.

Only one count was recorded for this clone. The V and J genes are TRBV18 and TRBJ2-7; no clear D. The CDR3 consists of 15 residues. V was cut by 6 bases and J by 0 bases, with 15 bases left in between. Per the germline V gene, CDR1 is KGHSH and CDR2 is LQKENI. Here the CDR3 DNA reads TGTGCCAGCTCCTTGGGGTGGCGGAGCTCCTACGAGCAGTACTTC. Its translation: CASSLGWRSSYEQYF.

The chain joins TRBV6-1 to TRBJ2-4, with D possibly being TRBD2 (5 bases). The germline V gene has CDR1 MNHNS and CDR2 SASEGT. This CDR3 region has 14 residues. V was pared by 4 bases and J by 0 bases, with 7 bases between. The CDR3 sequence is CASSGTLAKNIQYF. CDR3 DNA sequence: TGTGCCAGCAGTGGGACTTTAGCCAAAAACATTCAGTACTTC.

This chain connects TRBV28 to TRBJ2-3; TRBD2 is a possible D gene (6 bases). Germline assignment: CDR1 MDHEN and CDR2 SYDVKM. The V end lost 6 bases, the J end lost 5 bases, and 15 bases lay between the germline ends. The CDR3 spans 14 residues. CDR3 sequence: CASRSSGSEDTQYF. CDR3 coding DNA: TGTGCCAGCAGATCGAGCGGGTCCGAAGATACGCAGTATTTT.

The chain carries TRBV28 and TRBJ2-5, with D possibly TRBD2 on 6 matching bases. CDR3 length equals 15 residues. Germline CDR1 is MDHEN and CDR2 is SYDVKM. V dropped 8 bases and J dropped 2 bases, with 18 bases sitting between them. This CDR3 is CASARGSGSQETQYF. CDR3 coding DNA: TGTGCCAGCGCTAGGGGTAGCGGATCGCAAGAGACCCAGTACTTC. Combining the CDR3 with reference TRBV28 and TRBJ2-5 gives the whole variable domain DVKVTQSSRYLVKRTGEKVFLECVQDMDHENMFWYRQDPGLGLRLIYFSYDVKMKEKGDIPEGYSVSREKKERFSLILESASTNQTSMYLCASARGSGSQETQYFGPGTRLLVL.

This chain connects TRBV5-8 to TRBJ1-2; D is ambiguous. Germline V gene sequence: CDR1 SGHTS, CDR2 YDEGEE. The CDR3 runs to 13 residues. V lost 4 bases and J lost 7, with 14 bases in between. The CDR3 DNA sequence: TGTGCCAGCAGCCCACGGCGTGTCTCTGGCTACACCTTC. Protein sequence: CASSPRRVSGYTF.

The J gene is TRBJ2-7, the V gene TRBV28, with 7 positions matching TRBD1. V dropped 3 bases and J dropped 2; count of bases not matched to a gene: 4. The CDR3 totals 14 residues. Germline V gene data show CDR1 as MDHEN and CDR2 as SYDVKM. CDR3 loop: CASSFVTGPYEQYF. DNA for the CDR3: TGTGCCAGCAGTTTCGTGACAGGGCCCTACGAGCAGTACTTC.

The chain employs TRBV28 and TRBJ1-4; a possible D gene is TRBD1 (6 bases). The CDR3 has 15 residues. Trimming took 8 bases from V and 10 from J, leaving 23 bases between them. Germline loops: CDR1 MDHEN, CDR2 SYDVKM. CDR3 in DNA: TGTGCCAGCCGGGGGCCTCGGGGACCCTCTGGAAAACTGTTTTTT. It is translated as CASRGPRGPSGKLFF.

The chain employs TRBV7-8 and TRBJ2-6, with 10 bases fitting TRBD1. This CDR3 has 18 residues. Trimming cost V 5 bases and J 2 bases; bases outside gene matches: 9. Germline V gene lookup returns CDR1 SGHVS and CDR2 FQNEAQ. CDR3 DNA sequence: TGTGCCAGCAGCGGGAGGGACAGGGGAGGTCCTGGGGCCAACGTCCTGACTTTC. This codes for CASSGRDRGGPGANVLTF.

This clone was seen just once. V and J are TRBV5-6 and TRBJ2-3, with D perhaps TRBD1 or TRBD2 (5 bases each). Germline lookup yields CDR1 SGHDT and CDR2 YYEEEE. V was clipped by 4 bases and J by 3 bases, with 15 bases between them. This CDR3 has 15 amino acids. CDR3 DNA: TGTGCCAGCAGCCCCGGGGCCTCGGCGACAGATACGCAGTATTTT. Its protein product is CASSPGASATDTQYF.

This clone was observed once. Other DNA sequences from this sample encode an identical CDR3 as well. The chain is built from TRBV5-1 and TRBJ1-5; D gene uncertain. Deletions cut 0 bases from V and 5 bases from J, with 6 bases between. Germline CDR1 and CDR2: SGHRS and YFSETQ. CDR3 length: 13 residues. This chain's CDR3 is CASSLGVDQPQHF. The CDR3 DNA follows: TGCGCCAGCAGCTTGGGGGTCGATCAGCCCCAGCATTTT.

This chain uses TRBV15 with TRBJ2-7, with 8 bases aligning to TRBD2. Germline CDR1 is LNHNV and CDR2 is YYDKDF (reference sequence). The CDR3 has 14 residues. V lost 6 bases and J lost 6; bases outside the gene matches: 10. The CDR3 loop reads CATSPTSVSGEQYF. The CDR3 nucleotides are TGTGCCACCAGTCCGACTAGCGTATCCGGCGAGCAGTACTTC.

The chain is built from TRBV13 and TRBJ2-1; TRBD1 agrees at 8 bases. Per the germline V gene, CDR1 is PRHDT and CDR2 is FYEKMQ (reference sequence). Trimming removed 5 bases from V and 5 bases from J; junction bases left unmatched: 14. The length of the CDR3 is 17 residues. The CDR3 region is CASSQSFRGRSNNEQFF. CDR3 sequence (DNA): TGTGCCAGCAGCCAATCCTTCAGGGGGCGGTCTAACAATGAGCAGTTCTTC.

As regards this clone: Distinct nucleotide sequences in the sample also encode this CDR3. V usage is TRBV18 and J usage is TRBJ1-1; D gene unclear. V lost 3 bases and J 1 base, leaving 3 bases between the germline ends. The CDR3 loop spans 12 amino acids. Germline lookup yields CDR1 KGHSH and CDR2 LQKENI. CDR3: CASSPANTEAFF. CDR3 in DNA: TGTGCCAGCTCACCGGCGAACACTGAAGCTTTCTTT.

The V gene is TRBV6-5, the J gene TRBJ2-1; 12 bases are shared with TRBD2. The V gene's germline CDR1 is MNHEY and CDR2 SVGAGI. This CDR3 comprises 15 residues. V gave up 5 bases and J gave up 7 bases; unmatched junction bases: 6. As DNA, the CDR3 is TGTGCCAGCAGTCCGCTAGCGGGAGGGCTAAATGAGCAGTTCTTC. It specifies CASSPLAGGLNEQFF.

The chain uses TRBV2 and TRBJ2-7; D ambiguous. The germline gives CDR1 SNHLY, CDR2 FYNNEI. This CDR3 has 12 residues. Trimming stripped 4 bases from V and 2 bases from J, with 6 bases between. CDR3 in DNA: TGTGCCAGCAGTGTGGTAACCTACGAGCAGTACTTC. This gives the protein CASSVVTYEQYF.

J is TRBJ2-1 and V is TRBV13, with 9 bases identical to TRBD2. V lost 5 bases, J lost 5 bases, and 10 bases stayed unmatched. Germline assignment: CDR1 PRHDT and CDR2 FYEKMQ (reference sequence). CDR3 length: 16 amino acids. The CDR3 coding sequence is TGTGCCAGCAGCCCCCAAATGGGACTAGCTGACAATGAGCAGTTCTTC. Protein sequence: CASSPQMGLADNEQFF.